These T cell receptor beta chains were read from a single sample in a study of blood T cell repertoires in COVID-19. The protocol was immunoSEQ multiplex PCR, while the TCRdb copy is restricted to in-frame clones and leaves out a portion. The sample lists 450,000 to 500,000 clones; roughly nine tenths were seen once. What was sequenced was PBMCs or T cells enriched from blood (not recorded which). These receptor sequences come from a woman between 18 and 29 years old who had recovered from COVID-19. Both conserved end residues are trimmed from each CDR3.

CDR3: ASSPRLGQGGFGNIQY
V: TRBV5-5
J: TRBJ2-4

CDR3: ASSFGGDHEQY
V: TRBV11-2
J: TRBJ2-7

CDR3: ASSRNRAGVAPYEQY
V: TRBV18
J: TRBJ2-7

CDR3: ASSDSRVGGTQY
V: TRBV6-4
J: TRBJ2-3

CDR3: ASTPPGTNYGYT
V: TRBV28
J: TRBJ1-2

CDR3: ASSRPTGDLNTEAF
V: TRBV6-6
J: TRBJ1-1

CDR3: ASSWKDRGTEAF
V: TRBV10-2
J: TRBJ1-1

CDR3: ASSLTSTGGEKLF
V: TRBV7-9
J: TRBJ1-4

CDR3: ASSLSEVEAF
V: TRBV12-3/TRBV12-4
J: TRBJ1-1

CDR3: ASSPLLSYGYT
V: TRBV9
J: TRBJ1-2

CDR3: ASSEVAGGTGGETQY
V: TRBV6-1
J: TRBJ2-5

CDR3: ASSQEIAGGQTQY
V: TRBV4-1
J: TRBJ2-3

CDR3: ASSSTPGGYGNTIY
V: TRBV7-9
J: TRBJ1-3

CDR3: ASSQYRGTEAF
V: TRBV12-3/TRBV12-4
J: TRBJ1-1

CDR3: ASSEARGDQPQH
V: TRBV10-2
J: TRBJ1-5

CDR3: ASSLGGGLSRAF
V: TRBV11-3
J: TRBJ1-1

CDR3: ATSRPQGARGEAF
V: TRBV15
J: TRBJ1-1

CDR3: ASSEEVPSGVTGELF
V: TRBV2
J: TRBJ2-2

CDR3: ATLGWAGQSRNGYT
V: TRBV28
J: TRBJ1-2

CDR3: ASSPGLAGGHTGELF
V: TRBV5-1
J: TRBJ2-2

CDR3: AISEATGVSGNTIY
V: TRBV10-3
J: TRBJ1-3

CDR3: ASTNQDTSSTDTQY
V: TRBV19
J: TRBJ2-3

CDR3: SRNFNQPQH
V: TRBV29-1
J: TRBJ1-5

CDR3: ASSLTSGGTTDTQY
V: TRBV5-6
J: TRBJ2-3

CDR3: ASSEYYNYGYT
V: TRBV25-1
J: TRBJ1-2

CDR3: AWRPTDRHGTEAF
V: TRBV30
J: TRBJ1-1

CDR3: ASRRTGAGVGYT
V: TRBV6-5
J: TRBJ1-2

CDR3: ASRPLGGIYEQY
V: TRBV6-6
J: TRBJ2-7

CDR3: ASSQGMGSGEKLF
V: TRBV4-1
J: TRBJ1-4

CDR3: ASSLLDRVDGYT
V: TRBV5-1
J: TRBJ1-2

CDR3: ASSEGRGIYGYT
V: TRBV2
J: TRBJ1-2

CDR3: ASRPWTGQSYEQY
V: TRBV6-5
J: TRBJ2-7

CDR3: ASSRTGGTWQPQH
V: TRBV19
J: TRBJ1-5

CDR3: ASSRRTSGVAHEQF
V: TRBV5-4
J: TRBJ2-1

CDR3: ASSPDRDLSYEQY
V: TRBV2
J: TRBJ2-7

CDR3: ASSFDSNTGELF
V: TRBV6-5
J: TRBJ2-2

CDR3: ASSISVQGALYSNQPQH
V: TRBV19
J: TRBJ1-5

CDR3: ASSFARSGEKLF
V: TRBV7-9
J: TRBJ1-4

CDR3: ASSLGTAGLGGYT
V: TRBV7-2
J: TRBJ1-2

CDR3: ASSFSRVGGEAF
V: TRBV7-2
J: TRBJ1-1

CDR3: ASTSGRGSIQY
V: TRBV19
J: TRBJ2-4

CDR3: ASSVGGAEGTEAF
V: TRBV9
J: TRBJ1-1

CDR3: ASSQDTEQPQH
V: TRBV3-1/TRBV3-2
J: TRBJ1-5

CDR3: ASSFSGDLYGYT
V: TRBV11-1
J: TRBJ1-2

CDR3: ASSSPRGRADTQY
V: TRBV28
J: TRBJ2-3

CDR3: ASSPGDRVTGELF
V: TRBV7-9
J: TRBJ2-2

CDR3: SAGTGEEGGYT
V: TRBV29-1
J: TRBJ1-2

CDR3: ASSRTAGTGAPVTLSAF
V: TRBV6-6
J: TRBJ1-1

CDR3: ASSFPGGHSPLH
V: TRBV7-9
J: TRBJ1-6

CDR3: ASSLFSLAGGNIQY
V: TRBV7-2
J: TRBJ2-4

CDR3: ASRPRGSNQPQH
V: TRBV28
J: TRBJ1-5

CDR3: ASSWAKDRYYGYT
V: TRBV7-6
J: TRBJ1-2

CDR3: ASSIKTGASTDTQY
V: TRBV7-9
J: TRBJ2-3